This is a list of T cell receptor beta chains from one sample in a study of cytomegalovirus exposure and HLA in healthy donors. TCRdb keeps only in-frame clones here, not all; method: immunoSEQ multiplex PCR. The top ten hold roughly 10% of the sample, which has 150,000 to 200,000 clones, 70% to 90% seen once. Sequenced material: PBMCs. The receptors shown here come from a man aged 18 to 30 in good health and CMV-seropositive. Both conserved end residues are part of each CDR3. D genes are given only for firm matches. Size is stated for part of the rows, as once, few or many counts, or as a class when the clone is expanded.

V: TRBV7-9
size: .
D: TRBD2
J: TRBJ2-2
CDR3: CASSLLATGELFF
DNA: TGTGCCAGCAGCCTACTAGCGACCGGGGAGCTGTTTTTT

V: TRBV5-1
size: medium-sized
D: .
J: TRBJ2-5
CDR3: CASSLGTPWETQYF
DNA: TGCGCCAGCAGCTTGGGGACACCTTGGGAGACCCAGTACTTC

V: TRBV10-2
size: .
D: .
J: TRBJ2-5
CDR3: CASSAGRGPQETQYF
DNA: TGCGCCAGCAGCGCAGGGCGGGGACCCCAAGAGACCCAGTACTTC

V: TRBV29-1
size: .
D: .
J: TRBJ2-1
CDR3: CSAIEGNEQFF
DNA: TGCAGCGCCATAGAGGGCAATGAGCAGTTCTTC

V: TRBV6-1
size: .
D: .
J: TRBJ2-4
CDR3: CASSEIPPVKNIQYF
DNA: TGTGCCAGCAGTGAAATCCCTCCGGTCAAAAACATTCAGTACTTC

V: TRBV6-5
size: .
D: TRBD1
J: TRBJ2-7
CDR3: CASSPGQGADEQYF
DNA: TGTGCCAGCAGTCCTGGACAGGGGGCTGACGAGCAGTACTTC

V: TRBV7-2
size: .
D: TRBD1
J: TRBJ2-6
CDR3: CASSLGQGGSGANVLTF
DNA: TGTGCCAGCAGCCTGGGACAGGGCGGCTCTGGGGCCAACGTCCTGACTTTC

V: TRBV12-5
size: .
D: .
J: TRBJ1-5
CDR3: CASGLAVDQPQHF
DNA: TGTGCTAGTGGTTTGGCTGTAGATCAGCCCCAGCATTTT

V: TRBV7-2
size: .
D: TRBD1
J: TRBJ1-4
CDR3: CASSLYQTGVEKLFF
DNA: TGTGCCAGCAGCTTATATCAGACAGGGGTTGAAAAACTGTTTTTT

V: TRBV10-1
size: .
D: TRBD1
J: TRBJ1-2
CDR3: CASRSLRGTAYNYGYTF
DNA: TGCGCCAGCAGAAGTTTAAGAGGGACAGCTTATAACTATGGCTACACCTTC

V: TRBV7-9
size: .
D: .
J: TRBJ2-7
CDR3: CASSLPRSEQYF
DNA: TGTGCCAGCAGCTTACCCAGGTCCGAGCAGTACTTC